This T cell receptor beta chain was profiled in a study of early T cells in non-severe SARS-CoV-2 infection. The wider study: The authors sequenced bulk RNA from unsorted whole blood, leaving chains unpaired. Regarding the study as a whole: Comparison of clonotypes with VDJdb favored anti-spike CD8 responses while missing private and CD4 specificities.

The CDR3 loop spans 17 amino acids. Germline V lookup: CDR1 DFQATT, CDR2 SNEGSKA (reference sequence). Trimming cost V 1 base and J 0 bases, with 17 bases left between them. Unique molecular identifiers were affixed to single, distinct cDNA molecules. Each CDR3 protein gets one entry after TCRdb re-called the 5' RACE reads with MiXCR. Of about 76,000 distinct CDR3 sequences listed, 11% are singletons. This clonotype was found many times. Its specificity is unknown. The specimen sequenced was whole blood. The clonotype was recovered from an adult who was a healthcare worker with PCR-confirmed SARS-CoV-2 infection or an uninfected control (not recorded which). This chain links TRBV20-1 with TRBJ2-3, with D possibly called TRBD1 or TRBD2 (5 bases each). The CDR3 DNA reads TGCAGTGCTAGAGCCCCCTTCCAGGGACCTAGCACAGATACGCAGTATTTT. It yields the protein CSARAPFQGPSTDTQYF.